The present TCR beta chain was sequenced within a study of OX40 agonist ivuxolimab in advanced cancers. TCRdb's table, derived via immunoSEQ multiplex PCR, lists solely in-frame clones and lacks some. The sample carries about 82,000 clones, 75% to 90% recorded once. Trimming took 3 bases from V and 5 from J, leaving 5 bases between them. The CDR3 loop spans 12 amino acids. Germline V CDR1 and CDR2: SGHTA, FQGNSA. The source is an adult with an advanced solid tumor such as melanoma, head and neck, liver or kidney cancer. The chain uses TRBV7-2 and TRBJ2-1, with no clear D. The sample consisted of CD4+ or CD8+ T cells sorted from blood, taken in a trial of the OX40 agonist ivuxolimab. As DNA, the CDR3 is TGTGCCAGCAGCTTTGTTAACAATGAGCAGTTCTTC. It codes for CASSFVNNEQFF.